The TCR beta chain described here comes from a study of neoadjuvant anti-PD-1 for oral cavity cancer. About the research overall: Nivolumab at 3 mg/kg was mostly given biweekly, three to four doses, pre-surgery.

The time point: after neoadjuvant nivolumab, at surgical resection. These newly diagnosed stage II-IVA oral cavity squamous cell carcinoma patients had no prior systemic or radiation treatment. Most PBMC samples had roughly 0.45 ug input DNA in six replicates. Only in-frame clones appear in the TCRdb table, and some are missing; sequencing was by immunoSEQ multiplex PCR. The repertoire holds under 8,000 clones, approximately 71% seen once, with over 3% in the top ten. Germline CDR1 reads LNHDA; CDR2 reads SQIVND (reference sequence). There are 14 residues in the CDR3. Trimming removed 2 bases from V and 1 base from J, with 8 bases in between.

The rearrangement links TRBV19 to TRBJ1-2; D gene ambiguous. The sequencing here drew on PBMCs, taken after nivolumab (anti-PD-1) treatment. The sequence was obtained from a person between 40 and 79 years old with oral cavity squamous cell carcinoma. CDR3 protein: CASSIRTDNYGYTF. In DNA, the CDR3 is TGTGCCAGTAGTATAAGAACGGATAACTATGGCTACACCTTC.